The clone carrying this TCR beta chain was seen once. The antigen remains unidentified. The sample belongs to a study of graft-versus-host responses after intestinal transplantation. Study findings and constraints: Recipient marrow held GvH clones, some first seen in ileum or blood. Individuals carrying graft-donor T cell macrochimerism showed high graft-versus-host to host-versus-graft clonal ratios in allografts.

Clones were sequenced by immunoSEQ multiplex PCR, and TCRdb holds only the in-frame ones, with some missing. The profile covers 100,000 or so clones, with about 93% appearing a single time and about 1.1% taken by the ten largest. CDR3 length: 15 residues. Germline loops: CDR1 SQVTM, CDR2 ANQGSEA. After removal of 7 bases from V and 5 bases from J, the junction contained 11 bases not matched to a gene. The chain employs TRBV29-1 and TRBJ2-3; the match to TRBD2 covers 11 bases. This clonotype originated in a human donor who was the organ donor for an intestinal transplant. Sequenced material: unstimulated CD8+ T cells sorted from spleen or lymph node cells, taken before transplant. CDR3 in amino acids: CSGRLAGKNGDTQYF. The CDR3 nucleotides read TGCAGCGGGAGACTAGCGGGAAAAAACGGAGATACGCAGTATTTT.